A single sample is the source of the 6 T cell receptor beta chains below, sequenced in a study of regulatory T cells in long-lasting Graves disease. Assembly of TCR beta libraries relied on iRepertoire HTBI primers together with Arm-PCR of CDR3 regions. TCRdb called the multiplex PCR reads again in MiXCR, with one record for every CDR3 protein. The sample includes around 400,000 distinct CDR3 sequences, about a sixth of them seen just once. Indicated time point: newly diagnosed GD, antithyroid drugs for less than 3 months. After RNA was extracted from PBMCs, the TCR library was made from it. This sample comprised peripheral blood mononuclear cells (PBMCs), obtained at new diagnosis, from a patient treated with antithyroid drugs. The source of these receptors is a female donor with Graves disease.

This clonotype appeared a single time. The chain recombines TRBV12-3 or TRBV12-4 with TRBJ1-2; unclear D gene. V shed 8 bases and J shed 7 bases, with 14 bases lying between them. The CDR3 has 12 amino acids. CDR3 sequence reads: CASRHGGFGYTF. CDR3 DNA: TGTGCCAGCCGCCACGGAGGGTTTGGCTACACCTTC.

This chain joins TRBV7-7 and TRBJ2-2; D not certain. With 0 bases removed from V and 0 bases from J, the gap between germline ends came to 8 bases. This CDR3 spans 16 amino acids. CDR1 SSHAT and CDR2 FNYEAQ come from the germline V gene (reference sequence). The CDR3 coding sequence is TGTGCCAGCAGCTTAGCTCGTCCCTCGAACACCGGGGAGCTGTTTTTT. This sequence encodes CASSLARPSNTGELFF.

This clonotype was counted many times. The rearrangement links TRBV11-1 to TRBJ2-7; TRBD2 matches 7 bases. The CDR3 has 15 amino acids. J gave up 0 bases and V 5 bases, and 7 bases lay outside the gene matches. CDR1 is SGHAT, CDR2 FQDESV, per germline (reference sequence). In nucleotides, the CDR3 is TGTGCCAGCAGCAGGCATAGCGGGCTCTCCTACGAGCAGTACTTC. Its translation: CASSRHSGLSYEQYF.

This clonotype was seen only a few times. The gene calls are TRBV12-3 or TRBV12-4 and TRBJ2-5; 9 nucleotides agree with TRBD2. J lost 5 bases, V lost 7 bases, and 14 bases had no gene match. This CDR3 has 16 amino acids. The CDR3 here is CASTSGGGRGYETQYF. The CDR3 nucleotides are TGTGCCAGCACCTCCGGGGGCGGGAGGGGTTACGAGACCCAGTACTTC.

This clonotype was picked up many times. V gene TRBV7-2 combines with J gene TRBJ2-7, with unresolved D. This CDR3 comprises 14 residues. V lost 2 bases, J lost 0 bases, and 8 bases lay in between. CDR1 is SGHTA and CDR2 is FQGNSA in the germline V gene. This CDR3 is CASSLFGISYEQYF. The CDR3 DNA follows: TGTGCCAGCAGCTTATTTGGGATCTCCTACGAGCAGTACTTC.

This clonotype was found many times. The chain's CDR3 is CASSEALREYEQYF. The DNA of the CDR3 is TGTGCCAGCAGTGAAGCATTGCGGGAGTACGAGCAGTACTTC. The V and J genes are TRBV25-1 and TRBJ2-7; 7 nucleotides match TRBD2. The CDR3 is 14 amino acids. V lost 2 bases to trimming and J lost 4 bases; unmatched junction nucleotides: 5. Germline V gene data show CDR1 as MGHDK and CDR2 as SYGVNS.